A selection of T cell receptor beta chains follows, all from one sample in a study of naive and memory T cell subsets. Via MiXCR, TCRdb re-called the UMI-ligation and nested PCR reads, giving one row per CDR3 protein. This sample has about 82,000 distinct CDR3 sequences, with over 8.5% found just once. Sequencing input: naive CD8+ T cells from blood. These TCRs come from a human donor in good health. Both conserved end residues are part of each CDR3. Each record gives: V gene, J gene, D gene, clone size, CDR3 protein, CDR3 DNA. D genes are given only for firm matches. A row's size may be missing; if present it is once, few, many or a size class.

V gene: TRBV5-5; J gene: TRBJ2-3; D gene: NA; clone size: NA; CDR3 protein: CASSRDSSDTQYF; CDR3 DNA: TGTGCCAGCAGCCGAGACAGTTCAGATACGCAGTATTTT
V gene: TRBV29-1; J gene: TRBJ2-5; D gene: NA; clone size: few; CDR3 protein: CSVHPLGEETQYF; CDR3 DNA: TGCAGCGTCCACCCCCTCGGAGAAGAGACCCAGTACTTC
V gene: TRBV10-3; J gene: TRBJ2-7; D gene: NA; clone size: NA; CDR3 protein: CAIRVDATYEQYF; CDR3 DNA: TGTGCCATCAGAGTGGACGCTACCTACGAGCAGTACTTC
V gene: TRBV2; J gene: TRBJ2-3; D gene: NA; clone size: NA; CDR3 protein: CASSAPRVLTSTDTQYF; CDR3 DNA: TGTGCCAGCAGTGCGCCTAGAGTACTGACTAGCACAGATACGCAGTATTTT
V gene: TRBV5-8; J gene: TRBJ1-5; D gene: NA; clone size: many; CDR3 protein: CASSLGQANQPQHF; CDR3 DNA: TGTGCCAGCAGCTTGGGGCAGGCGAATCAGCCCCAGCATTTT
V gene: TRBV14; J gene: TRBJ2-7; D gene: TRBD2; clone size: NA; CDR3 protein: CASSQASGAYEQYF; CDR3 DNA: TGTGCCAGCAGCCAAGCTAGCGGGGCCTACGAGCAGTACTTC
V gene: TRBV7-6; J gene: TRBJ2-3; D gene: TRBD1; clone size: many; CDR3 protein: CASSYSRGSTDTQYF; CDR3 DNA: TGTGCCAGCAGCTACAGCAGGGGGAGCACAGATACGCAGTATTTT
V gene: TRBV4-3; J gene: TRBJ2-1; D gene: TRBD2; clone size: many; CDR3 protein: CASSQDIRTSGEQFF; CDR3 DNA: TGCGCCAGCAGCCAAGATATTCGGACTAGCGGGGAGCAGTTCTTC
V gene: TRBV10-3; J gene: TRBJ2-3; D gene: NA; clone size: many; CDR3 protein: CAISPAEPSNTQYF; CDR3 DNA: TGTGCCATCTCCCCAGCGGAGCCCTCGAATACGCAGTATTTT
V gene: TRBV5-6; J gene: TRBJ2-3; D gene: NA; clone size: NA; CDR3 protein: CASSPEAWDTDTQYF; CDR3 DNA: TGTGCCAGCAGCCCGGAAGCTTGGGACACAGATACGCAGTATTTT
V gene: TRBV20-1; J gene: TRBJ2-1; D gene: NA; clone size: NA; CDR3 protein: CSASVKMDQLAGEQFF; CDR3 DNA: TGCAGTGCTAGTGTTAAGATGGACCAGCTTGCAGGAGAGCAGTTCTTC
V gene: TRBV6-5; J gene: TRBJ1-1; D gene: NA; clone size: NA; CDR3 protein: CASRGYGTEAFF; CDR3 DNA: TGTGCCAGCAGGGGCTACGGCACTGAAGCTTTCTTT